This T cell receptor (beta chain) was sequenced for a study of cytomegalovirus exposure and HLA in healthy donors. The CDR3 covers 18 residues. The V gene's germline CDR1 is MGHDK and CDR2 SYGVNS. V lost 1 base to trimming and J lost 0 bases, with 13 bases between them. In this sample, this clone turned up a few times. Antigen specificity is unknown. Notes on the study in general: Researchers reported in a later analysis that a missense DCLRE1C variant was tied to TCR beta V- and J-gene trimming. Associated with HLA alleles at 0.05 false discovery rate in a later analysis were 16,951 TCR beta sequences.

Amplification used 60 Vbeta primers and 13 Jbeta primers. Profiled with immunoSEQ multiplex PCR; TCRdb holds only in-frame clones, not every one. The data contain about 170,000 clones, about four fifths of them singletons. Nominal health characterized the donors when sampled, though unrecorded immune exposures were likely. This chain uses TRBV25-1 with TRBJ1-6, with no clear D. What was sequenced was PBMCs. The sequence derives from a woman under 30 in good health and CMV-seropositive. CDR3 nucleotide sequence: TGTGCCAGCAGTGAATTAGTAAGGGAGAGCTCCTATAATTCACCCCTCCACTTT. Translating gives CASSELVRESSYNSPLHF.